Listed below are T cell receptor beta chains from one sample, sequenced in a study of blood T cell repertoires in COVID-19. The data were produced by immunoSEQ multiplex PCR, yet TCRdb's version contains in-frame clones alone and is incomplete. Of 140,000 or so clones in the sample, approximately 89% were seen once. The material sequenced was peripheral blood. These TCRs come from a human donor in a cohort sampled during active COVID-19. CDR3s include the opening cysteine and the closing phenylalanine or tryptophan. The D gene is left open where the match is weak. The size field is filled for only some rows; it gives once, few, many or a size class.

size	D	V	J	DNA	CDR3
NA	TRBD1	TRBV5-4	TRBJ2-1	TGTGCCAGCAGCCTTGATTTAGGACAGGGCCAAAATGAGCAGTTCTTC	CASSLDLGQGQNEQFF
once	TRBD1	TRBV6-4	TRBJ1-6	TGTGCCAGCAGCAAACCGGGACAGGGGTATTCACCCCTCCACTTT	CASSKPGQGYSPLHF
NA	NA	TRBV2	TRBJ1-2	TGTGCCAGCAGTGGGTCTTTTAGCTATGGCTACACCTTC	CASSGSFSYGYTF
once	TRBD2	TRBV5-1	TRBJ2-1	TGCGCCAGCAGCCTGGGAGCGGGGGGGCCCGCTGAGCAGTTCTTC	CASSLGAGGPAEQFF
NA	TRBD1	TRBV19	TRBJ1-5	TGTGCCAGTAGTATAAGGGGACAGGATAGCAATCAGCCCCAGCATTTT	CASSIRGQDSNQPQHF
once	NA	TRBV2	TRBJ2-2	TGTGCCAGCAGTGAAGCTCGAACGGCCGGGGAGCTGTTTTTT	CASSEARTAGELFF
NA	TRBD1	TRBV3-1/TRBV3-2	TRBJ1-2	TGTGCCAGCAGCTTCCTCAGGGGGCGCCTCGCCTATGGCTACACCTTC	CASSFLRGRLAYGYTF
NA	TRBD1	TRBV4-3	TRBJ1-3	TGCGCCAGCAGTCCGCAGGGGGCTATTGGAAACACCATATATTTT	CASSPQGAIGNTIYF
NA	TRBD1	TRBV7-3	TRBJ1-2	TGTGCCAGCAGCTTAAAGCCCCCCGAACAGGGGGGAGTGTGGGGCTACACCTTC	CASSLKPPEQGGVWGYTF
NA	NA	TRBV7-2	TRBJ1-4	TGTGCCAGCAGTGATCAGGTTCCTGAAAAACTGTTTTTT	CASSDQVPEKLFF
NA	TRBD1	TRBV7-8	TRBJ1-2	TGTGCCAGCAGCCCACAGGGGGCGGTCTATGGCTACACCTTC	CASSPQGAVYGYTF
NA	NA	TRBV11-1	TRBJ2-3	TGTGCCAGCAGCTTGTCCAGGGCTGCAGATACGCAGTATTTT	CASSLSRAADTQYF
once	NA	TRBV9	TRBJ1-2	TGTGCCAGCAGCGTAGGTGGGGCCTATGGCTACACCTTC	CASSVGGAYGYTF
NA	NA	TRBV24-1	TRBJ2-1	TGTGCCACCAGTGACCGCGGGACCCACAATGAGCAGTTCTTC	CATSDRGTHNEQFF
few	TRBD2	TRBV14	TRBJ2-5	TGTGCCAGCAGCCAAGAATCCGTACGGGGGGGCCAAGAGACCCAGTACTTC	CASSQESVRGGQETQYF
NA	TRBD1	TRBV4-1	TRBJ1-1	TGCGCCAGCAGCCCCGGACAGGCCCGTCGGACTGAAGCTTTCTTT	CASSPGQARRTEAFF
NA	NA	TRBV15	TRBJ1-2	TGTGCCACCAGCAGGGCTGGCCGACAGGTTTATGGCTACACCTTC	CATSRAGRQVYGYTF
once	NA	TRBV10-3	TRBJ2-3	TGTGCCATCAGTGGGGGGGGCTCCCCAGATACGCAGTATTTT	CAISGGGSPDTQYF
NA	TRBD1	TRBV3-1/TRBV3-2	TRBJ1-6	TGTGCCAGCAGCCAAGGGGACAGGGACTCACCCCTCCACTTT	CASSQGDRDSPLHF
NA	TRBD1	TRBV6-5	TRBJ1-2	TGTGCCAGCAGGGGGGACAGCGCTAACTATGGCTACACCTTC	CASRGDSANYGYTF
NA	NA	TRBV11-2	TRBJ2-7	TGTGCCAGCAGCCGCGACAACTCCTACGAGCAGTACTTC	CASSRDNSYEQYF
NA	NA	TRBV2	TRBJ2-7	TGTGCCAGCAGTCCTCAGGGGGGCCCGTTTTACGAGCAGTACTTC	CASSPQGGPFYEQYF
NA	TRBD1	TRBV29-1	TRBJ2-2	TGCAGCGTGGGGACAGGGGGTAACGGGGAGCTGTTTTTT	CSVGTGGNGELFF
NA	TRBD1	TRBV30	TRBJ2-7	TGTGCCTGGAGAACAAGGACAGGGTTCTACGAGCAGTACTTC	CAWRTRTGFYEQYF
NA	NA	TRBV6-5	TRBJ2-5	TGTGCCAGCAGGAGGGGGGGACAAGAGACCCAGTACTTC	CASRRGGQETQYF
NA	NA	TRBV23-1	TRBJ2-7	TGCGCCACCGATAGGAACAGGGTTGGCTACGAGCAGTACTTC	CATDRNRVGYEQYF
once	NA	TRBV20-1	TRBJ2-4	TGCAGTGCTAGTGGGGGTACAGGCCTTTCCCCGTCCAAAAACATTCAGTACTTC	CSASGGTGLSPSKNIQYF
NA	TRBD2	TRBV5-1	TRBJ2-5	TGCGCCAGCAGCTTGAGGGTGACTAGCGGGGGGGCGGAGACCCAGTACTTC	CASSLRVTSGGAETQYF
NA	NA	TRBV21-1	TRBJ2-5	TGTGCCAGCAGCCCACGGACTAGCGGCTGCCTGGAGACCCAGTACTTC	CASSPRTSGCLETQYF
once	NA	TRBV29-1	TRBJ2-1	TGCAGCGTTGAACCCGAGGGGGGGCGTCGCGATGAGCAGTTCTTC	CSVEPEGGRRDEQFF
once	NA	TRBV19	TRBJ1-2	TGTGCCAGTAGTGCGGGCCCTACCAACTATGGCTACACCTTC	CASSAGPTNYGYTF
NA	TRBD1	TRBV6-2/TRBV6-3	TRBJ2-7	TGTGCCAGCAGTCCCAGGGGGCGAGACGAGCAGTACTTC	CASSPRGRDEQYF
NA	NA	TRBV7-9	TRBJ1-1	TGTGCCAGCAGCTTAGTGACAGCCTGGTCGACTGAAGCTTTCTTT	CASSLVTAWSTEAFF
NA	NA	TRBV21-1	TRBJ2-4	TGTGCCAGCAGCAAAGTTATCAGGGGGACCCTAGCCAAAAACATTCAGTACTTC	CASSKVIRGTLAKNIQYF
NA	NA	TRBV30	TRBJ2-2	TGTGCCTGGAGGGAGACTGTGAACACCGGGGAGCTGTTTTTT	CAWRETVNTGELFF
NA	TRBD1	TRBV4-2	TRBJ2-7	TGTGCCAGCAGCCAAGGAGGGGGCCAAAGAGGGGAGCAGTACTTC	CASSQGGGQRGEQYF
NA	TRBD1	TRBV6-5	TRBJ2-7	TGTGCCAGCAGTTCCCCCGGGACAGGGCCACCCTACGAGCAGTACTTC	CASSSPGTGPPYEQYF
NA	NA	TRBV4-3	TRBJ1-1	TGCGCCAGCAGCTCCCAGGGGAACACTGAAGCTTTCTTT	CASSSQGNTEAFF
NA	NA	TRBV30	TRBJ1-1	TGTGCCTGGAGTGTACCAGGCATGAACACTGAAGCTTTCTTT	CAWSVPGMNTEAFF
few	TRBD2	TRBV4-1	TRBJ2-3	TGCGCCAGCAGCCAAGGGCCAACTAGCGGGGGGCCCACAGATACGCAGTATTTT	CASSQGPTSGGPTDTQYF
NA	NA	TRBV5-6	TRBJ2-2	TGTGCCAGCAGCTTTGGCACAGGGTGGTACACCGGGGAGCTGTTTTTT	CASSFGTGWYTGELFF
NA	TRBD2	TRBV5-1	TRBJ2-1	TGCGCCAGCAGCTTGTCACTAGCGGGGGGGGATGAGCAGTTCTTC	CASSLSLAGGDEQFF
NA	NA	TRBV5-4	TRBJ1-2	TGTGCCAGCAGGTCTTGGGGCAGAGGTATTAGTTATGGCTACACCTTC	CASRSWGRGISYGYTF
once	NA	TRBV27	TRBJ1-5	TGTGCCAGCAGTTTAGAGGAGGGGCCCCAGCATTTT	CASSLEEGPQHF
NA	NA	TRBV18	TRBJ2-5	TGTGCCAGCTCACTTACTACGGGGGTCGAAGAGACCCAGTACTTC	CASSLTTGVEETQYF
once	TRBD2	TRBV12-5	TRBJ2-3	TGTGCTAGTGGTAGTCCCTTAGCGGGGGTTCGCGCAGATACGCAGTATTTT	CASGSPLAGVRADTQYF
NA	TRBD1	TRBV9	TRBJ1-2	TGTGCCAGCAGCGTAGGGGGACAGGGAGACTATGGCTACACCTTC	CASSVGGQGDYGYTF
NA	TRBD2	TRBV9	TRBJ2-7	TGTGCCAGCAGCGCCGGGGGGACTAGCGGTGGATACGAGCAGTACTTC	CASSAGGTSGGYEQYF
NA	TRBD1	TRBV11-3	TRBJ2-5	TGTGCCAGCAGCTTAGGGGGACAGGGGCTCCAAGAGACCCAGTACTTC	CASSLGGQGLQETQYF
few	TRBD1	TRBV5-1	TRBJ2-7	TGCGCCAGCAGTCCCGGGACAGGGGGCCGCGAGCAGTACTTC	CASSPGTGGREQYF
NA	TRBD1	TRBV12-5	TRBJ1-5	TGTGCTAGTGGTCCGGCGGCGGGACAGGGAAGGGGCAATCAGCCCCAGCATTTT	CASGPAAGQGRGNQPQHF
NA	NA	TRBV19	TRBJ1-2	TGTGCCAGTAGTCCGGGCGTACAGGGCTTTAACTATGGCTACACCTTC	CASSPGVQGFNYGYTF
NA	TRBD1	TRBV5-6	TRBJ2-7	TGTGCCAGCAGCACCCCGGGACAGGGCCACGAGCAGTACTTC	CASSTPGQGHEQYF
NA	NA	TRBV2	TRBJ1-5	TGTGCCAGCAGTATCGGGCCGGGGAATCAGCCCCAGCATTTT	CASSIGPGNQPQHF
NA	NA	TRBV6-1	TRBJ1-6	TGTGCCAGCAGTGAAGCGGGGGCAGGTAATTCACCCCTCCACTTT	CASSEAGAGNSPLHF
once	TRBD2	TRBV3-1/TRBV3-2	TRBJ2-7	TGTGCCAGCAGCCAAGGACTAGCGGGCACCTACGAGCAGTACTTC	CASSQGLAGTYEQYF